Given below is one TCR beta chain in context. Its antigen is still unknown. Time point denoted: sample taken at primary tumor resection. The cohort: approximately 74 early-stage, untreated non-small cell lung cancer patients. Every molecule of TCR cDNA had its own unique molecular identifier. TCRdb reprocessed the 5' RACE reads via MiXCR and lists one record per CDR3 protein. The data show 4,000 to 5,000 distinct CDR3 sequences, about 12% seen once. The CDR3 sequence is 14 residues long. The V end was cut by 7 bases, the J end by 0 bases, with 10 bases between. Germline V gives CDR1 MNHEY, CDR2 SVGEGT. The sample is drawn from a study of spatial heterogeneity in lung cancer. Notes on the study in general: Within tumors, counts of expanded alpha and beta TCRs tracked tumor mutation counts.

The sequenced sample was lung tumor tissue, obtained at surgery. The chain links TRBV6-2 or TRBV6-3 to TRBJ1-5; D not certain. The source of this sequence is a female donor with early-stage non-small cell lung cancer. The CDR3 protein is CASKRDPSNQPQHF. CDR3 nucleotides: TGTGCCAGCAAGCGAGACCCTAGCAATCAGCCCCAGCATTTT.